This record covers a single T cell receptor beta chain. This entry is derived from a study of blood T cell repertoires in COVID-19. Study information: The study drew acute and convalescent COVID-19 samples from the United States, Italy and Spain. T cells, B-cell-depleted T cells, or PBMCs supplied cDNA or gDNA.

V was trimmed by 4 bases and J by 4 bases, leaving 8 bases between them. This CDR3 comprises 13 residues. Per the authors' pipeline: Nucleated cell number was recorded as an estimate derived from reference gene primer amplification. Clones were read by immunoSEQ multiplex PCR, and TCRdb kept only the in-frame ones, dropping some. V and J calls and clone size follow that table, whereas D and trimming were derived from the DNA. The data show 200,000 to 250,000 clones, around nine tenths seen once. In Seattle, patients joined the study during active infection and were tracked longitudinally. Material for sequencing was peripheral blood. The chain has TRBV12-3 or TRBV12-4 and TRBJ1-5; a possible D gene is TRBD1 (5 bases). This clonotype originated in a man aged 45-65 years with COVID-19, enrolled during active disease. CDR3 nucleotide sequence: TGTGCCAGCAGTTGGGGCGAGAATCAGCCCCAGCATTTT. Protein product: CASSWGENQPQHF.